This record looks at one T cell receptor (beta chain) sequence and its context. The antigen remains unidentified. Study conclusions and caveats: The larger-cohort validation was restricted to a single TCR beta V-J rearrangement rather than whole repertoires. Tumor memory CD4+ T cell TCR gene usage was found to cluster with blood and lymph node memory CD4+ cells and with lymph node naive CD4+ cells.

Each CDR3 protein is one row after TCRdb ran MiXCR on the 5' RACE reads. The table lists 55,000 or so distinct CDR3 sequences, under 25% of them singletons, with 3.2% in the top ten. The sorted Tregs were CD4+CD25+CD127-/low cells. The germline V gene has CDR1 KGHDR and CDR2 SFDVKD. After removal of 4 bases from V and 7 bases from J, the junction contained 7 bases not matched to a gene. The length of the CDR3 is 14 residues. The J gene is TRBJ1-1, the V gene TRBV24-1; TRBD1 matches at 8 bases. The sequence was obtained from a female donor with breast cancer. The specimen was tumor-infiltrating Tregs sorted from the breast tumor. The CDR3 protein is CATSDPGQGDEAFF. The CDR3 nucleotides are TGTGCCACCAGTGACCCTGGACAGGGTGATGAAGCTTTCTTT.